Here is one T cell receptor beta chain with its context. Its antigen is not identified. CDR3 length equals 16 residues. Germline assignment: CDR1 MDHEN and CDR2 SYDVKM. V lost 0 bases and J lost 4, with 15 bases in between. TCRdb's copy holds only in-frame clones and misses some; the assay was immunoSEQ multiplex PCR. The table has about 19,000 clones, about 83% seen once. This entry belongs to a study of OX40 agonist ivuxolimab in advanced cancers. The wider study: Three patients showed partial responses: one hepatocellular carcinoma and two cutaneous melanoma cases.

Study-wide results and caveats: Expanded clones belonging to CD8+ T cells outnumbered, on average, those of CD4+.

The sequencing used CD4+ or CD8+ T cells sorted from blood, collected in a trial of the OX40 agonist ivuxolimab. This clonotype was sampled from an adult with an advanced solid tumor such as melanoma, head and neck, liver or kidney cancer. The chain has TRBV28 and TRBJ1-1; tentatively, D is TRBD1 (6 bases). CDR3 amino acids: CASSLWKTGAVTEAFF. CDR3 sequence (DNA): TGTGCCAGCAGTTTATGGAAGACGGGGGCGGTCACTGAAGCTTTCTTT. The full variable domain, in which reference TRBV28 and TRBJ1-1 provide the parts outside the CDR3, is DVKVTQSSRYLVKRTGEKVFLECVQDMDHENMFWYRQDPGLGLRLIYFSYDVKMKEKGDIPEGYSVSREKKERFSLILESASTNQTSMYLCASSLWKTGAVTEAFFGQGTRLTVV.